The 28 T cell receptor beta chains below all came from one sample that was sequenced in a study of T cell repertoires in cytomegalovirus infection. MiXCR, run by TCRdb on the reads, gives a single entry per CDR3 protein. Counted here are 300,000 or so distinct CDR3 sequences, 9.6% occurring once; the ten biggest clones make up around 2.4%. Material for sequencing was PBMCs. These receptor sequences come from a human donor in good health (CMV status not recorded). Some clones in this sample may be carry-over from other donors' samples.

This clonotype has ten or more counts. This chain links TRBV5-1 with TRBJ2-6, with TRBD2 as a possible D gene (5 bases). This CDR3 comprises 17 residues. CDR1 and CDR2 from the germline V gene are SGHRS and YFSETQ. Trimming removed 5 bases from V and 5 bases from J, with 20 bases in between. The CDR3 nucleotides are TGCGCCAGCAGTGGGTCGGACTTGGGGAAGAGGGCCAACGTCCTGACTTTC. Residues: CASSGSDLGKRANVLTF.

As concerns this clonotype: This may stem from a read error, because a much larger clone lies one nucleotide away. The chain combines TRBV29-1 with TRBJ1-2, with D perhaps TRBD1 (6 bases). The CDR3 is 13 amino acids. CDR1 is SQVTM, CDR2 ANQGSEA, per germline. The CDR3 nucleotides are TGCAGGGTTGTATCGGCAGGGGACTATGGCTACACCTTC. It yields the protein CRVVSAGDYGYTF.

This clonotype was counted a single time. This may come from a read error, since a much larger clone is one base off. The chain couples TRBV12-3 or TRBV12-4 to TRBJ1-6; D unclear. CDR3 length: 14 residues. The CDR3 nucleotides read TGTGCCAGCAGTTTAGGGGGATATAATTCACCCCTCAACTTT. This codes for CASSLGGYNSPLNF.

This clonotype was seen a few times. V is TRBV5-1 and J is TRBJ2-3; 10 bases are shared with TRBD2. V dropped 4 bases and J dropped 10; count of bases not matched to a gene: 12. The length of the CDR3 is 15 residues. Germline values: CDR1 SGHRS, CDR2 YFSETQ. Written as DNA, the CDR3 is TGCGCCAGCAGCAGGGGGACTAGCGAGGGTGGAGCGCAGTATTTT. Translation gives CASSRGTSEGGAQYF.

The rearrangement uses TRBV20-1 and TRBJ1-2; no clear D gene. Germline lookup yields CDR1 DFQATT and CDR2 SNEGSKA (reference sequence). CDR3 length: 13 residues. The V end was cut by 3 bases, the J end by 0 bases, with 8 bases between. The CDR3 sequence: CSARARSNYGYTF. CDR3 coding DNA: TGCAGTGCTAGGGCCAGATCTAACTATGGCTACACCTTC.

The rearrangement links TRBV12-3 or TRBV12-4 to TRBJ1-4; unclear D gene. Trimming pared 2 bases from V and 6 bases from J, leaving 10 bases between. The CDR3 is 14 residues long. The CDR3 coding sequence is TGTGCCAGCAGTTTAAGGGCCTTAGATGAAAAACTGTTTTTT. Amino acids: CASSLRALDEKLFF.

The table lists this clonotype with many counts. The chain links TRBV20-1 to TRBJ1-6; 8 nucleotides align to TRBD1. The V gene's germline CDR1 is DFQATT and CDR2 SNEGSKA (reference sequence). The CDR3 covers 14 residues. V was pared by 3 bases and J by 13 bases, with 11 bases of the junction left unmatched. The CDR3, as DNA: TGCAGTGCTAGCCCGGGACAGGTAGTCGTGCCCCTCCACTTT. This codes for CSASPGQVVVPLHF.

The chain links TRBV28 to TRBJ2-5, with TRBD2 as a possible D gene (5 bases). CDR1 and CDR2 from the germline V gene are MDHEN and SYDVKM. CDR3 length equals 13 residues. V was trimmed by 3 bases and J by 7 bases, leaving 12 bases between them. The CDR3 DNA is TGTGCCAGCAGTTTGGGGAGCCGGTGGACCCAGTACTTC. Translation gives CASSLGSRWTQYF.

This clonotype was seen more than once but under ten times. The CDR3 protein is CASSWGGGGDETQYF. CDR3 in DNA: TGTGCCAGCAGCTGGGGGGGAGGGGGCGACGAGACCCAGTACTTC. The chain is built from TRBV7-9 and TRBJ2-5; TRBD1 or TRBD2 may be the D gene (7 bases each). Germline-derived CDR1 and CDR2 are SEHNR and FQNEAQ (reference sequence). V was trimmed by 4 bases and J by 5 bases, leaving 17 bases between them. The CDR3 runs to 15 residues.

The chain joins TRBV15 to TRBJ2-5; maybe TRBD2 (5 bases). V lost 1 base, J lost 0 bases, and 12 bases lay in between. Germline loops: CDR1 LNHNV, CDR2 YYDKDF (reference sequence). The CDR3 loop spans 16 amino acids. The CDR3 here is CATSRGGLKYQETQYF. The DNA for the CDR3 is TGTGCCACCAGCAGAGGTGGACTGAAGTACCAAGAGACCCAGTACTTC.

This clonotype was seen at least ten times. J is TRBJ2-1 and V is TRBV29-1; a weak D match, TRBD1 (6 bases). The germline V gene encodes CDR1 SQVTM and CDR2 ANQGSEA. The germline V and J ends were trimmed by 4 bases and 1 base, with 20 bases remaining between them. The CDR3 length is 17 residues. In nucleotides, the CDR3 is TGCAGCGTTGGGGGTGGACAGACCACTACGTCCTACAATGAGCAGTTCTTC. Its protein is CSVGGGQTTTSYNEQFF.

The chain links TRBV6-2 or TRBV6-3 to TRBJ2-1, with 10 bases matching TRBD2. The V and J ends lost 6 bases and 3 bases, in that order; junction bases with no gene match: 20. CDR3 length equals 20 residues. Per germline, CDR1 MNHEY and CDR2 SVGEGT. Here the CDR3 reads CASRFILAGAQSLNYNEQFF. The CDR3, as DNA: TGTGCCAGCAGATTTATTCTAGCGGGGGCCCAAAGTTTAAACTACAATGAGCAGTTCTTC.

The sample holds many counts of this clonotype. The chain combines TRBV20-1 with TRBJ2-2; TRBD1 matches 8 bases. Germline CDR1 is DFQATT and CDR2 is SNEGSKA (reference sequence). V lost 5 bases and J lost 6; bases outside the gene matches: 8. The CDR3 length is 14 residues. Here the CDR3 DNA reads TGCAGTGCTCTCAAGACAGGGGTTGCCGGGGAGCTGTTTTTT. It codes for CSALKTGVAGELFF.

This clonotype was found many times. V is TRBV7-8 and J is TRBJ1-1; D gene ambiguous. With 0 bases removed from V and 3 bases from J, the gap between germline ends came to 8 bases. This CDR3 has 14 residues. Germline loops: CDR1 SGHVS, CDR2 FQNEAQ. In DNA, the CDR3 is TGTGCCAGCAGCTTAGCGCGAGAGTACACTGAAGCTTTCTTT. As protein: CASSLAREYTEAFF.

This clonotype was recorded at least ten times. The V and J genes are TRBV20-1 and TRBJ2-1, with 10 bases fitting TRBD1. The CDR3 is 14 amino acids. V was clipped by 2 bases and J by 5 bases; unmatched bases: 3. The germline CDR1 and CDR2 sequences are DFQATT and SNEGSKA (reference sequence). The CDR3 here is CSARPGQGNNEQFF. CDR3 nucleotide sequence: TGCAGTGCTAGACCGGGACAGGGGAACAATGAGCAGTTCTTC.

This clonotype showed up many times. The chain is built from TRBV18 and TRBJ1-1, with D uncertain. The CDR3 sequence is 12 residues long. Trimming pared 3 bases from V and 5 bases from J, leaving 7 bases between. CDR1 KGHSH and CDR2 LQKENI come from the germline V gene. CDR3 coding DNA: TGTGCCAGCTCACCGGGAATTACTGAAGCTTTCTTT. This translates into CASSPGITEAFF.

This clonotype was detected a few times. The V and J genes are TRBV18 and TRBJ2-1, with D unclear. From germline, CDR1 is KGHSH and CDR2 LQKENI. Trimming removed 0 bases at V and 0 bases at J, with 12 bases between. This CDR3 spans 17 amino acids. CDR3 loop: CASSPPSGGNSYNEQFF. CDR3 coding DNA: TGTGCCAGCTCACCACCTTCAGGTGGCAACTCCTACAATGAGCAGTTCTTC.

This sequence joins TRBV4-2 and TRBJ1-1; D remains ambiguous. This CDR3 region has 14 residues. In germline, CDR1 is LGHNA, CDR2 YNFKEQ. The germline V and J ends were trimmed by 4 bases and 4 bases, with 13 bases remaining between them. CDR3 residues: CASSPQATFTEAFF. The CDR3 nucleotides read TGTGCCAGCAGCCCCCAGGCTACGTTCACTGAAGCTTTCTTT.

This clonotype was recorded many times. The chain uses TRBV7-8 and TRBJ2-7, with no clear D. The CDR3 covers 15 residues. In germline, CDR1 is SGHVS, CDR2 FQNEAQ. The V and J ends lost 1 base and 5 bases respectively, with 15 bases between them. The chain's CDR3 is CASSLVLSQAHEQYF. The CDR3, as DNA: TGTGCCAGCAGCTTAGTCTTGAGCCAGGCCCACGAGCAGTACTTC.

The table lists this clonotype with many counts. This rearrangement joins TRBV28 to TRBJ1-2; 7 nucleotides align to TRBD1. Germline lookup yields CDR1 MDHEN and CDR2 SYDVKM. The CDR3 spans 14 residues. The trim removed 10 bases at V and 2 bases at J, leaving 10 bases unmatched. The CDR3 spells CATTRQGTNYGYTF. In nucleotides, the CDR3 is TGTGCCACTACTAGACAGGGAACAAACTATGGCTACACCTTC.

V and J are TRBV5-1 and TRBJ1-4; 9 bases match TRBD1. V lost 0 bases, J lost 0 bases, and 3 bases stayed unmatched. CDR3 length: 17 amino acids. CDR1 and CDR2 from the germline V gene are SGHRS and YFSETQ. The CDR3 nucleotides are TGCGCCAGCAGCTTGGAGGGACAGGGTGCAACTAATGAAAAACTGTTTTTT. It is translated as CASSLEGQGATNEKLFF.

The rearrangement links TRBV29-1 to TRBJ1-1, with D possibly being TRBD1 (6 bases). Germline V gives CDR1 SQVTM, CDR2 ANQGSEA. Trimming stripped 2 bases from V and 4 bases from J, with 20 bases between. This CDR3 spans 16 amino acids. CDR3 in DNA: TGCAGCGTTGAAAGTATCTTTACAGGGAAGGGCACTGAAGCTTTCTTT. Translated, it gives CSVESIFTGKGTEAFF.

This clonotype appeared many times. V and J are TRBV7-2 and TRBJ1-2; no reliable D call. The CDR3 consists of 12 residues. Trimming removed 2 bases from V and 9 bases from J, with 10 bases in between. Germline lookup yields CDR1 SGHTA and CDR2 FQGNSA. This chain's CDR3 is CASSLNKASYTF. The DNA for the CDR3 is TGTGCCAGCAGCTTAAATAAGGCTAGCTACACCTTC.

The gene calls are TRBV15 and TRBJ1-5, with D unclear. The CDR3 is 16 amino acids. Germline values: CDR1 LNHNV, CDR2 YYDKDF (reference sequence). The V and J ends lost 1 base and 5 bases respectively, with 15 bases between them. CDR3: CATSRVVTTLDQPQHF. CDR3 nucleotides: TGTGCCACCAGCAGAGTGGTTACCACCTTAGATCAGCCCCAGCATTTT.

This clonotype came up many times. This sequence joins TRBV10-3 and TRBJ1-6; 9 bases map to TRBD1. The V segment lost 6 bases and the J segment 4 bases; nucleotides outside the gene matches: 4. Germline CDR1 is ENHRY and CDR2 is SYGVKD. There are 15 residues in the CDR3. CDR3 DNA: TGTGCCATCAGACCGGGACAGGGATATAATTCACCCCTCCACTTT. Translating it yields CAIRPGQGYNSPLHF.

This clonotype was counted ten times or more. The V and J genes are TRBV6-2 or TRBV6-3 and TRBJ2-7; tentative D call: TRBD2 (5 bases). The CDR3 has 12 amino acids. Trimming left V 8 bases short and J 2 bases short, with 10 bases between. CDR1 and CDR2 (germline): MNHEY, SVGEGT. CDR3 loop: CASGGGPYEQYV. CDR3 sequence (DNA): TGTGCCAGCGGAGGAGGCCCCTACGAGCAGTACGTC.

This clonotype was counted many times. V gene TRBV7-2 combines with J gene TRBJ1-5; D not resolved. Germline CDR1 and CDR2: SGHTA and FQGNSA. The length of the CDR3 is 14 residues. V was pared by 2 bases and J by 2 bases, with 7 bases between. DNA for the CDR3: TGTGCCAGCAGCTTATGGGTGGGCAATCAGCCCCAGCATTTT. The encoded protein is CASSLWVGNQPQHF.

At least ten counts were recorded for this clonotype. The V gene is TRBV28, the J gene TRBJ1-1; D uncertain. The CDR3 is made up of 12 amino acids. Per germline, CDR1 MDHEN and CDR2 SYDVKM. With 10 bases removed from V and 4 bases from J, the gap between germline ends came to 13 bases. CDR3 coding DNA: TGTGCCACCGACACCGGAGTCACTGAAGCTTTCTTT. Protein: CATDTGVTEAFF. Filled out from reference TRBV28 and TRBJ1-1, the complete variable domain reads DVKVTQSSRYLVKRTGEKVFLECVQDMDHENMFWYRQDPGLGLRLIYFSYDVKMKEKGDIPEGYSVSREKKERFSLILESASTNQTSMYLCATDTGVTEAFFGQGTRLTVV.